A selection of T cell receptor beta chains follows, all from one sample in a study of T cell repertoires in cytomegalovirus infection. TCRdb processed the reads anew with MiXCR; each CDR3 protein has one entry. The top ten hold 7% to 9% of the sample, which has 630,000 or so distinct CDR3 sequences, roughly 26% seen once. The source material was CD8+ T cells from PBMCs. All receptors come from a human donor in good health (CMV status not recorded). Some clones in this sample may be carry-over from other donors' samples. Both conserved end residues are part of each CDR3. The D gene is left open where the match is weak. Only part of the rows carry a size: once, few, many, or a class if the clone is expanded.

cdr3_length	clone_size	j_call	v_call	d_call	cdr3_nt	cdr3_aa
14	.	TRBJ1-1	TRBV7-4	.	TGTGCCAGCAGCCCCCGGGGGGTGAGCACTGAAGCTTTCTTT	CASSPRGVSTEAFF
17	many	TRBJ1-3	TRBV7-8	TRBD1	TGTGCCAGCAGCTTAGGGCCCCCCACAGGGGCTGGAAACACCATATATTTT	CASSLGPPTGAGNTIYF
19	many	TRBJ2-2	TRBV7-6	TRBD2	TGTGCCAGCAGCTTGGGGGTACCGGGACTAGCGGCGAACACCGGGGAGCTGTTTTTT	CASSLGVPGLAANTGELFF
15	few	TRBJ2-1	TRBV7-6	.	TGTGCCAGCAGCCCCTTGGGGGGTTATATCAATGAGCAGTTCTTC	CASSPLGGYINEQFF
14	many	TRBJ2-7	TRBV7-2	.	TGTGCCAGCAGCATTACTAGTGGTAGGAACGAGCAGTACTTC	CASSITSGRNEQYF
14	many	TRBJ2-7	TRBV28	.	TGTGCCAGCAGTTTTGGCGCCGGAGCCTACGAGCAGTACTTC	CASSFGAGAYEQYF
12	.	TRBJ1-1	TRBV7-6	.	TGTGTCAGAATGGGGGAGAACACTGAAGCTTTCTTT	CVRMGENTEAFF
15	.	TRBJ1-2	TRBV4-1	.	TGCGCCAGCAGCCAAGAGAGAGGGACTGGGAATGGCTACACCTTC	CASSQERGTGNGYTF
15	.	TRBJ2-3	TRBV20-1	.	TGCAGTGCTAGAGATACGGGGACCGGAACAGATACGCAGTATTTT	CSARDTGTGTDTQYF
15	many	TRBJ2-1	TRBV9	.	TGTGCCAGCAGCGCCTCCGGGACGGTCGGCGGTGAGCAGTTCTTC	CASSASGTVGGEQFF
16	few	TRBJ1-4	TRBV7-2	.	TGTGCCAGCAGCTTTACGGGGGAGGGACTTAATGAAAAACTGTTTTTT	CASSFTGEGLNEKLFF
15	many	TRBJ2-7	TRBV7-8	.	TGTGCCAGCAGCTTAGCGGGTGGGGAGTCACGCGAGCAGTACTTC	CASSLAGGESREQYF
12	.	TRBJ1-2	TRBV12-5	.	TGTGCTAGTGGTCCAGGGTTTCCTGGCTACACCTTC	CASGPGFPGYTF
14	.	TRBJ1-1	TRBV7-1	.	TGTGTCAGCCTCCCGGCGGCAGCGTTGACTGAAGCTTTCTTT	CVSLPAAALTEAFF
15	.	TRBJ2-2	TRBV29-1	TRBD2	TGCAGCGTTGTTATGGCGGGGGGGGTAAGCGGGGAGCTGTTTTTT	CSVVMAGGVSGELFF
15	few	TRBJ2-7	TRBV2	.	TGTGCCAGCAGTCTTTCCGGGGGTAATGTGGACGAGCAGTACTTC	CASSLSGGNVDEQYF
18	many	TRBJ2-6	TRBV6-2/TRBV6-3	.	TGTGCCAGCAGCCCCACGACTCCGGTGAAAGCTGGGGCCAACGTCCTGACTTTC	CASSPTTPVKAGANVLTF
13	.	TRBJ2-1	TRBV10-1	.	TGCGCCAGCAGTGAGGGAAGGGCGGGTGAGCAGTTCTTC	CASSEGRAGEQFF
16	.	TRBJ2-3	TRBV27	.	TGTGCCAGCAGTTTATCGGTTCACTGGGACACAGATACGCAGTATTTT	CASSLSVHWDTDTQYF
14	.	TRBJ1-5	TRBV19	.	TGTGCCAGTAGTATTATAAACGGAAATCAGCCCCAGCATTTT	CASSIINGNQPQHF
15	few	TRBJ2-2	TRBV2	.	TGTGCCAGCAGTGCAGGGGTCGCGAACACCGGGGAGCTGTTTTTT	CASSAGVANTGELFF
15	.	TRBJ2-1	TRBV7-9	TRBD2	TGTGCCAGCAGCGAGACTAGCGGGCCCCAAAATGAGCAGTTCTTC	CASSETSGPQNEQFF
13	few	TRBJ2-1	TRBV20-1	.	TGCAGCGCAGACAAGGGATGGGGCAATGAGCAGTTCTTC	CSADKGWGNEQFF
12	.	TRBJ2-1	TRBV29-1	TRBD1	TGCAGCGTCGCGACAGGGGTGAATGAGCAGTTCTTC	CSVATGVNEQFF
14	.	TRBJ2-7	TRBV5-1	.	TGCGCCAGCAGCCCTCGGGGTAGCGCCGACGAGCAGTACTTC	CASSPRGSADEQYF
14	many	TRBJ2-4	TRBV12-3/TRBV12-4	.	TGTGCCAGCAGTCCAGGGGAGGCCAAAAACATTCAGTACTTC	CASSPGEAKNIQYF